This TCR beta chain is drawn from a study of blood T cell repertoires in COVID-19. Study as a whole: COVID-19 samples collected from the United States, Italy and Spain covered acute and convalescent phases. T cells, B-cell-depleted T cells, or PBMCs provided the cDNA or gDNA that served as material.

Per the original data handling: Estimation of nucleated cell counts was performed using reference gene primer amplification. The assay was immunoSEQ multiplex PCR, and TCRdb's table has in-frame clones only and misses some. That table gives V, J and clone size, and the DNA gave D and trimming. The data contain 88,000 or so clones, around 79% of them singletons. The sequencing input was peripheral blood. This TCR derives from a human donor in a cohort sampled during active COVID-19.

In nucleotides, the CDR3 is TGTGCCAGTAGGGAGGCTAGCGGGGGAAACACCGGGGAGCTGTTTTTT. It codes for CASREASGGNTGELFF. The chain joins TRBV19 to TRBJ2-2, with TRBD2 matching over 10 bases. The CDR3 is 16 amino acids. Germline lookup yields CDR1 LNHDA and CDR2 SQIVND (reference sequence). Losses at the gene ends were 6 bases for V and 2 bases for J; bases not matched to a gene: 6.